This is a list of T cell receptor beta chains from one sample in a study of Ad26.COV2.S vaccination and SARS-CoV-2 variants. Assay: immunoSEQ multiplex PCR; the TCRdb copy retains only in-frame clones and omits some. The table lists hundreds of thousands of clones, 92% of them singletons, with 3.9% in the top ten. Source: peripheral blood, taken after recovery from COVID-19. Receptor source: a human donor who had recovered from COVID-19. Both conserved end residues are part of each CDR3. The D gene is left open where the match is weak. Clone size, where shown, is once, few, many, or a class for clones that have expanded.

j_call d_call clone_size v_call cdr3_nt cdr3_aa
TRBJ2-2 - - TRBV13 TGTGCCAGCAGCTTATCCGATGCCGGGGAGCTGTTTTTT CASSLSDAGELFF
TRBJ2-7 - - TRBV10-3 TGTGCCATCAGGAGCGCCGTTTCCTACGAGCAGTACTTC CAIRSAVSYEQYF
TRBJ1-5 - few TRBV9 TGTGCCAGCAGCTCTCAGGGGATAGGCAATCAGCCCCAGCATTTT CASSSQGIGNQPQHF
TRBJ2-4 - - TRBV4-3 TGCGCCAGCAGCCAAGGGGGAAATAAAAACATTCAGTACTTC CASSQGGNKNIQYF
TRBJ1-3 TRBD1 - TRBV6-1 TGTGCCAGCAGTGAATTGGTACAGGGGGCTTATGGAAACACCATATATTTT CASSELVQGAYGNTIYF
TRBJ1-3 - - TRBV2 TGTGCCAGCACCGAAGGGCTAATGGGGGACACCATATATTTT CASTEGLMGDTIYF
TRBJ2-5 - - TRBV23-1 TGCGCCAGCAGTCAGCACGGCCAAGAGACCCAGTACTTC CASSQHGQETQYF
TRBJ2-2 TRBD2 - TRBV7-6 TGTGCCAGCAGCTTAACTAGCGGGGGAACCGGGGAGCTGTTTTTT CASSLTSGGTGELFF
TRBJ2-1 TRBD1 - TRBV7-2 TGTGCCAGCAGCCACACAGGGGGTCCTCGGGATGAGCAGTTCTTC CASSHTGGPRDEQFF
TRBJ1-2 - - TRBV12-3/TRBV12-4 TGTGCCAGCAGTGTCCGACAAAGTGGCTACACCTTC CASSVRQSGYTF
TRBJ1-2 - - TRBV19 TGTGCCAGTAGCCGGAGTCAGAGATCTTATGGCTACACCTTC CASSRSQRSYGYTF